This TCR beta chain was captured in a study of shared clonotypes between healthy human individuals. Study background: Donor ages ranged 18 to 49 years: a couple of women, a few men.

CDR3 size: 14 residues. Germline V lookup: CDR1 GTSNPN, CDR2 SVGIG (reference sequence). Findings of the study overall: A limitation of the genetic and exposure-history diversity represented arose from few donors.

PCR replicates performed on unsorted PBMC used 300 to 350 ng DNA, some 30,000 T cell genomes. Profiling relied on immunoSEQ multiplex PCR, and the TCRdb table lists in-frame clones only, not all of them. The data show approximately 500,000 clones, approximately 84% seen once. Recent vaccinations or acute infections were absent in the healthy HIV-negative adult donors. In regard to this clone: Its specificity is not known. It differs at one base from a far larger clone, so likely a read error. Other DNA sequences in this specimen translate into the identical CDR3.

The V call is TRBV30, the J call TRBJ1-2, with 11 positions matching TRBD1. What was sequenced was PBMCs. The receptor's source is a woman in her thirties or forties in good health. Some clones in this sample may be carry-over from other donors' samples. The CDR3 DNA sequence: TGTGCCTGGACCCGGACAGGGGGCGACTATGGCTATACCTTC. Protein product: CAWTRTGGDYGYTF.